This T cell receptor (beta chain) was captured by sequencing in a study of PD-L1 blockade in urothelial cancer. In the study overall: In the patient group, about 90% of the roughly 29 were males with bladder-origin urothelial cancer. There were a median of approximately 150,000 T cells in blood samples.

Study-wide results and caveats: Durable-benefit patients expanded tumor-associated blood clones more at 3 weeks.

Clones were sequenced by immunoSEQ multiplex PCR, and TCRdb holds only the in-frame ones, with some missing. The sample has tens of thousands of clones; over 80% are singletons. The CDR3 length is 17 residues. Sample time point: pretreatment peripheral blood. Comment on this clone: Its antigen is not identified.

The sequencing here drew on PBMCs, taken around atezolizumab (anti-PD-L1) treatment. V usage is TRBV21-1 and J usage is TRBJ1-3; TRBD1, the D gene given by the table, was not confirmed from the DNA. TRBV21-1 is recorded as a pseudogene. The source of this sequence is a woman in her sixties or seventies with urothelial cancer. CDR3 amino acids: CASSGQGVGSSGNTINF. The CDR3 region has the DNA TGTGCCAGCAGCGGTCAAGGGGTCGGTAGCTCTGGAAACACCATAAATTTT.